The rows below give T cell receptor beta chains drawn from one sample of a study of identical twins. TCRdb independently ran MiXCR on the 5' RACE reads; one entry per CDR3 protein. The data contain about 520,000 distinct CDR3 sequences, approximately 22% of them singletons. The same data also went into a second study, on T cells expressing NK-cell markers.

Material: CD4+ T cells sorted from blood. All receptors derive from a woman under 30 in good health. Each CDR3 is given with its conserved first and last residue. The D gene is left open where the match is weak. Clone size, where shown, is once, few, many, or a class for clones that have expanded.

d_gene	abundance	v_gene	j_gene	CDR3aa	CDR3nt
TRBD1	many	TRBV20-1	TRBJ1-5	CSAQGGSQPQHF	TGCAGTGCGCAGGGGGGAAGTCAGCCCCAGCATTTT
NA	few	TRBV20-1	TRBJ1-2	CSASPGWSYGYTF	TGCAGTGCTAGCCCCGGATGGAGCTATGGCTACACCTTC
NA	few	TRBV20-1	TRBJ2-1	CSARRQYNEQFF	TGCAGTGCTAGAAGGCAGTACAATGAGCAGTTCTTC
NA	few	TRBV20-1	TRBJ2-1	CSATLGREQFF	TGCAGTGCTACCCTCGGAAGAGAGCAGTTCTTC
NA	few	TRBV20-1	TRBJ1-2	CSARDPDSRGYTF	TGCAGTGCTAGAGACCCGGACAGCCGTGGCTACACCTTC
NA	once	TRBV6-6	TRBJ1-2	CASSYAEGGGYTF	TGTGCCAGCAGTTACGCGGAGGGCGGCGGCTACACCTTC
NA	NA	TRBV5-1	TRBJ2-1	CASGMGLPGNEQFF	TGCGCCAGCGGGATGGGCCTTCCGGGCAATGAGCAGTTCTTC
NA	NA	TRBV7-2	TRBJ1-1	CASSLALGAFF	TGTGCCAGCAGCCTCGCATTGGGGGCTTTCTTT
NA	NA	TRBV15	TRBJ2-3	CATSRDLWSGTDTQYF	TGTGCCACCAGCAGGGACCTCTGGAGTGGCACAGATACGCAGTATTTT
TRBD2	NA	TRBV29-1	TRBJ2-1	CSVLAGPSYNEQFF	TGCAGCGTTCTAGCGGGACCTTCCTACAATGAGCAGTTCTTC
NA	NA	TRBV6-2/TRBV6-3	TRBJ2-1	CASREPGQGTHNEQFF	TGTGCCAGCAGGGAGCCGGGGCAGGGGACTCACAATGAGCAGTTCTTC
NA	NA	TRBV20-1	TRBJ2-7	CSASPGTVSYEQYF	TGCAGTGCTAGCCCGGGGACTGTCTCCTACGAGCAGTACTTC
NA	NA	TRBV14	TRBJ1-1	CASSQAMGGYTEAFF	TGTGCCAGCAGCCAAGCAATGGGGGGTTACACTGAAGCTTTCTTT
NA	few	TRBV20-1	TRBJ1-2	CSGLQGRDYGYTF	TGCAGTGGTCTACAGGGAAGAGACTATGGCTACACCTTC
NA	NA	TRBV2	TRBJ2-7	CASYDPRAPYEQYF	TGTGCCAGCTACGATCCCCGGGCACCCTACGAGCAGTACTTC
TRBD1	few	TRBV29-1	TRBJ1-2	CSVGSGTGDSRYGYTF	TGCAGCGTTGGTAGTGGGACAGGGGACTCGAGGTATGGCTACACCTTC
TRBD2	NA	TRBV7-2	TRBJ2-1	CASSTGTSAYNEQFF	TGTGCCAGCAGCACCGGGACTAGCGCCTACAATGAGCAGTTCTTC
TRBD1	NA	TRBV18	TRBJ1-2	CASSQGTDNYGYTF	TGTGCCAGCTCCCAAGGGACAGATAACTATGGCTACACCTTC
NA	NA	TRBV19	TRBJ2-2	CASTPANRVTNTGELFF	TGTGCCAGTACCCCAGCGAACAGGGTGACGAACACCGGGGAGCTGTTTTTT
TRBD2	NA	TRBV12-3/TRBV12-4	TRBJ2-1	CASSLEGGGREQFF	TGTGCCAGCAGTTTAGAGGGGGGCGGGAGGGAGCAGTTCTTC
NA	few	TRBV12-3/TRBV12-4	TRBJ1-2	CASARGFNYGYTF	TGTGCCAGCGCTCGGGGATTTAACTATGGCTACACCTTC
NA	NA	TRBV11-2	TRBJ2-7	CASSPPDWVYEQYF	TGTGCCAGCAGCCCGCCGGACTGGGTCTACGAGCAGTACTTC
NA	few	TRBV6-1	TRBJ2-1	CASSPPLSGRNEQFF	TGTGCCAGCAGCCCACCCTTGTCGGGTAGGAATGAGCAGTTCTTC
NA	few	TRBV20-1	TRBJ2-2	CSAKSALVNTGELFF	TGCAGTGCTAAATCGGCTCTAGTGAACACCGGGGAGCTGTTTTTT
NA	few	TRBV4-3	TRBJ2-7	CASSQRGPEDGSYEQYF	TGCGCCAGCAGCCAACGCGGGCCGGAAGACGGCTCCTACGAGCAGTACTTC
NA	NA	TRBV5-5	TRBJ2-2	CASSLGVRAVANTGELFF	TGTGCCAGCAGCTTGGGGGTAAGGGCCGTTGCGAACACCGGGGAGCTGTTTTTT
NA	few	TRBV7-2	TRBJ2-1	CASSLVGRSYNEQFF	TGTGCCAGCAGCTTAGTGGGACGGTCCTACAATGAGCAGTTCTTC
TRBD1	NA	TRBV6-5	TRBJ2-7	CASSYYRDRGAEQYF	TGTGCCAGCAGTTACTACCGGGACAGGGGAGCCGAGCAGTACTTC
NA	NA	TRBV20-1	TRBJ1-1	CSARAPTSGHAEAFF	TGCAGTGCTAGGGCCCCAACCTCAGGGCACGCTGAAGCTTTCTTT
TRBD1	NA	TRBV19	TRBJ2-5	CASSIRGQGRETQYF	TGTGCCAGTAGTATCCGCGGACAGGGGCGGGAGACCCAGTACTTC
NA	NA	TRBV7-3	TRBJ2-3	CASSLQGSSTDTQYF	TGTGCCAGCAGCTTGCAAGGGAGTAGCACAGATACGCAGTATTTT
TRBD1	NA	TRBV20-1	TRBJ1-5	CSARGTGVASNQPQHF	TGCAGTGCGAGGGGGACAGGGGTCGCCAGCAATCAGCCCCAGCATTTT
NA	few	TRBV20-1	TRBJ2-1	CSAAQGRNEQFF	TGCAGTGCTGCACAGGGGAGGAATGAGCAGTTCTTC
NA	NA	TRBV9	TRBJ2-1	CASSARTGGYNEQFF	TGTGCCAGCAGCGCCCGGACAGGAGGGTACAATGAGCAGTTCTTC
TRBD1	NA	TRBV20-1	TRBJ2-2	CSATGGIGTGELFF	TGCAGTGCCACAGGGGGCATCGGCACCGGGGAGCTGTTTTTT
NA	many	TRBV6-5	TRBJ2-7	CASSYSRGYEQYF	TGTGCCAGCAGTTACTCCCGGGGCTACGAGCAGTACTTC
TRBD2	few	TRBV20-1	TRBJ2-1	CSALRASGRGEQFF	TGCAGTGCTCTGCGGGCTAGCGGGAGGGGAGAGCAGTTCTTC
TRBD1	few	TRBV5-6	TRBJ1-5	CASSVRQGALGNQPQHF	TGTGCCAGCAGCGTAAGACAGGGGGCGCTTGGCAATCAGCCCCAGCATTTT
NA	NA	TRBV20-1	TRBJ2-5	CSAAQGVGETQYF	TGCAGTGCCGCCCAGGGCGTGGGAGAGACCCAGTACTTC
NA	NA	TRBV5-1	TRBJ2-3	CASSFASGTDTQYF	TGCGCCAGCAGCTTTGCTAGCGGCACAGATACGCAGTATTTT
TRBD2	NA	TRBV24-1	TRBJ2-2	CATSGRRTGELFF	TGTGCCACTAGCGGGAGGAGGACCGGGGAGCTGTTTTTT
NA	NA	TRBV5-4	TRBJ1-1	CASSPQAHHANTEAFF	TGTGCCAGCAGCCCTCAAGCCCACCACGCAAACACTGAAGCTTTCTTT
TRBD1	few	TRBV7-9	TRBJ1-5	CASSSEQGVSQPQHF	TGTGCCAGCAGCTCAGAACAGGGGGTAAGTCAGCCCCAGCATTTT
TRBD1	NA	TRBV6-6	TRBJ1-4	CASMTGGLEKLFF	TGTGCCAGCATGACAGGGGGCCTTGAAAAACTGTTTTTT
NA	few	TRBV2	TRBJ2-1	CASTSDIAGHNEQFF	TGTGCCAGCACCTCGGACATTGCTGGGCACAATGAGCAGTTCTTC
TRBD2	few	TRBV7-2	TRBJ2-7	CASSLDREGWSEQYF	TGTGCCAGCAGCTTAGATCGGGAGGGTTGGAGCGAGCAGTACTTC